This T cell receptor beta chain was sequenced for a study of neurological immune-mediated disorders. The V gene's germline CDR1 is SGHTA and CDR2 FQGNSA. The CDR3 is made up of 12 amino acids. V lost 5 bases and J 5 bases, leaving 7 bases between the germline ends. Synthesis of cDNA was performed by 5'RACE using 10-nucleotide random UMIs. One entry per CDR3 protein, called by TCRdb with MiXCR from the 5' RACE reads. Found here are approximately 51,000 distinct CDR3 sequences, about 3% of them singletons; the top ten hold approximately 5.8%. The sample holds many counts of this clonotype. The chain links TRBV7-2 to TRBJ2-1; D not resolved. The sample taken for sequencing was PBMCs. The sequence came from a man aged 40-55 years with multiple sclerosis. CDR3 sequence (DNA): TGTGCCAGCAGCCCCCACCACAATGAGCAGTTCTTC. Protein product: CASSPHHNEQFF.